The following is a T cell receptor beta chain sequence with its context. The antigen remains unidentified. V was trimmed by 5 bases and J by 7 bases, leaving 12 bases between them. Germline V gives CDR1 MRHNA, CDR2 SNTAGT. The CDR3 is 12 amino acids. The sample originates from a study of OX40 agonist ivuxolimab in advanced cancers. Study context: Those enrolled were 82.7% male, with a mean age of around 60 years and ages from 23 to 79. Previous treatment with anti-PD-1, anti-PD-L1 or anti-CTLA-4 therapy was allowed; over 35% had received some. Partial response was recorded in three patients: one hepatocellular carcinoma and two cutaneous melanoma cases.

The data were produced by immunoSEQ multiplex PCR, yet TCRdb's version contains in-frame clones alone and is incomplete. The table has about 78,000 clones, around 87% seen once. Study findings and constraints: Circulating CD4+ and CD8+ T cells showed clonal expansion by week 6 at 0.1 to 3.0 mg/kg.

This specimen consisted of CD4+ or CD8+ T cells sorted from blood, obtained in a trial of the OX40 agonist ivuxolimab. This sequence was found in an adult with an advanced solid tumor such as melanoma, head and neck, liver or kidney cancer. The V and J genes are TRBV6-4 and TRBJ2-7; TRBD1 is a possible D gene (6 bases). Here the CDR3 reads CASSTDRWEQYF. In DNA form, the CDR3 reads TGTGCCAGCAGTACGGACAGATGGGAGCAGTACTTC.